A single sample is the source of the 7 T cell receptor beta chains below, sequenced in a study of T cells after posttransplantation cyclophosphamide. TCRdb keeps only in-frame clones here, not all; method: immunoSEQ multiplex PCR. The table lists about 26,000 clones, with no singletons. The sequenced material came from PBMCs. These receptors all come from a man aged 50 or older in good health, CMV-negative, and a related stem cell transplant donor.

Many counts were recorded for this clone. The genes are TRBV10-3 and TRBJ2-5; 12 bases map to TRBD2. This CDR3 comprises 15 residues. In germline, CDR1 is ENHRY, CDR2 SYGVKD. Unmatched junction bases numbered 6, after V lost 8 bases and J lost 2 bases. Written as DNA, the CDR3 is TGTGCCATCGCCCTAGCGGGGGGGAGTCAAGAGACCCAGTACTTC. This codes for CAIALAGGSQETQYF.

This clone was recorded at least ten times. This chain connects TRBV12-5 to TRBJ2-3; D perhaps matches TRBD2 (5 bases). V gave up 5 bases and J gave up 4 bases, with 16 bases separating them. CDR1 and CDR2 (germline): LGHNT, FRNRAP. The CDR3 totals 15 residues. CDR3 bases: TGTGCTAGTGGTCTGGCTGGAGGCATGTCAGATACGCAGTATTTT. Translation gives CASGLAGGMSDTQYF.

Many counts were recorded for this clone. The V call is TRBV29-1, the J call TRBJ2-3, with TRBD2 identical over 11 bases. Unmatched junction bases numbered 5, after V lost 0 bases and J lost 3 bases. Germline CDR1 reads SQVTM; CDR2 reads ANQGSEA. The CDR3 is 16 residues long. The CDR3 DNA reads as TGCAGCGTTGAAGATAGGCTAGCGGGGGGAACAGATACGCAGTATTTT. It encodes CSVEDRLAGGTDTQYF.

This clone was picked up many times. The rearrangement links TRBV30 to TRBJ1-5; D possibly corresponds to TRBD1 (5 bases). Germline assignment: CDR1 GTSNPN and CDR2 SVGIG (reference sequence). The CDR3 contains 13 residues. Trimming left V 5 bases short and J 6 bases short, with 14 bases between. CDR3 amino acids: CAWGQGTGQPQHF. In DNA, the CDR3 is TGTGCCTGGGGGCAGGGTACTGGTCAGCCCCAGCATTTT.

At least ten counts were recorded for this clone. This sequence joins TRBV6-6 and TRBJ2-7; perhaps TRBD1 as D (5 bases). Trimming stripped 4 bases from V and 3 bases from J, with 7 bases between. Germline CDR1 and CDR2: MNHNY and SVGAGI (reference sequence). The CDR3 consists of 12 residues. CDR3 sequence: CASSSDSYEQYF. In DNA form, the CDR3 reads TGTGCCAGCAGTTCAGACAGCTACGAGCAGTACTTC.

Ten or more counts support this clone. The V and J genes are TRBV30 and TRBJ2-3; 9 bases fit TRBD1. Losses at the gene ends were 3 bases for V and 11 bases for J; bases not matched to a gene: 6. There are 12 residues in the CDR3. Germline CDR1 reads GTSNPN; CDR2 reads SVGIG (reference sequence). For the CDR3, the DNA is TGTGCCTGGAGCCCCTGGGACAGGGAGCAGTATTTT. Protein sequence: CAWSPWDREQYF.

This clone was seen many times. J is TRBJ2-1 and V is TRBV2; 11 bases are shared with TRBD2. The V gene's germline CDR1 is SNHLY and CDR2 FYNNEI. Trimming at V came to 4 bases and at J to 9 bases, leaving 5 bases not matched to a gene. This CDR3 spans 14 amino acids. The CDR3 is CASSGLAGGSEQFF. CDR3 nucleotide sequence: TGTGCCAGCAGTGGGCTAGCGGGGGGAAGTGAGCAGTTCTTC. Supplemented by reference TRBV2 and TRBJ2-1, the full variable domain reads EPEVTQTPSHQVTQMGQEVILRCVPISNHLYFYWYRQILGQKVEFLVSFYNNEISEKSEIFDDQFSVERPDGSNFTLKIRSTKLEDSAMYFCASSGLAGGSEQFFGPGTRLTVL.